This record looks at one T cell receptor beta chain sequence and its context. Its specificity is unknown. The entry originates in a study of CD8+CD57+ T cells in acquired aplastic anemia. Study context: Mean yield of DNA from sorted CD4+ and CD8+ cells was approximately 3 ug. Notes on the study in general: Simpson's diversity of CD8+ cells was not significantly different in patients compared with controls. Found in both controls and patients were almost 30 CD8+ CDR3 sequences.

This CDR3 has 12 amino acids. V lost 6 bases to trimming and J lost 5 bases, with 10 bases between them. Per the germline V gene, CDR1 is LGHDT and CDR2 is YNNKEL (reference sequence). Profiling that covered TCR beta VDJ and CDR3 relied on genomic DNA as its template. TCRdb re-called the reads through MiXCR, storing one row per CDR3 protein. The sample carries roughly 420,000 distinct CDR3 sequences, 65% to 75% recorded once. Specimen: sorted CD4+, CD8+, or CD8+CD57+ T cells (not recorded which) from PBMCs. The clonotype was recovered from a human donor in good health, serving as a control. This sequence joins TRBV3-1 and TRBJ1-1, with unresolved D. The CDR3 is CASSDYATEAFF. In nucleotides, the CDR3 is TGTGCCAGCAGTGACTACGCGACTGAAGCTTTCTTT.